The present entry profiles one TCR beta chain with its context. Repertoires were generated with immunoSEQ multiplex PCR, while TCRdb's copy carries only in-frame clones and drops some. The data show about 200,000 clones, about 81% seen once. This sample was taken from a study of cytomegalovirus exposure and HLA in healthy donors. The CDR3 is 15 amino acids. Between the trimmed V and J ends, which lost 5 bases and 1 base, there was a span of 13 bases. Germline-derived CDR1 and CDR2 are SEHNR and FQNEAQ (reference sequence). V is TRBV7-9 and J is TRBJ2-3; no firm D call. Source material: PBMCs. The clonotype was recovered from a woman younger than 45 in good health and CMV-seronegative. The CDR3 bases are TGTGCCAGCAGCCCCCGACTCGGAGGCACAGATACGCAGTATTTT. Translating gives CASSPRLGGTDTQYF.